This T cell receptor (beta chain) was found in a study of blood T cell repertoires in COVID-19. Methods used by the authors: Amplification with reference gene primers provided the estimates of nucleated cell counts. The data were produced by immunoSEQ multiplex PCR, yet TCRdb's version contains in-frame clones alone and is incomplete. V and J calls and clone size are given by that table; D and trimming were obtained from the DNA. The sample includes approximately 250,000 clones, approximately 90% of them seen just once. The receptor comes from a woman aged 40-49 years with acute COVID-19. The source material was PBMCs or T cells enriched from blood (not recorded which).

CDR3 bases: TGTGCCAGCAGACAAAACGGGAGGGCCGTCAATGAGCAGTTCTTC. Translated: CASRQNGRAVNEQFF. This chain links TRBV28 with TRBJ2-1, with 8 bases aligning to TRBD2. Germline values: CDR1 MDHEN, CDR2 SYDVKM. The CDR3 is 15 residues long. V shed 6 bases and J 6 bases; nucleotides not matched to a gene: 10.